Sequencing of this T cell receptor (beta chain) was carried out in a study of identical twins. MiXCR was run by TCRdb on the 5' RACE reads, yielding one entry per CDR3 protein. The table includes 300,000 to 400,000 distinct CDR3 sequences, around 12% detected once. Looked up from germline, CDR1 is LGHNA and CDR2 is YNFKEQ. With 0 bases clipped from V and 5 bases from J, the junction kept 7 bases outside the gene matches. There are 16 residues in the CDR3. This clonotype occurred a few times. The data were also submitted as part of a second study, on yellow fever vaccine responses in identical twins.

This clonotype originated in a woman younger than 30 in good health. Sequenced material: CD8+ T cells sorted from blood. The chain uses TRBV4-2 and TRBJ2-5; TRBD2 matches 9 bases. CDR3 sequence reads: CASSQEWLAGKETQYF. DNA for the CDR3: TGTGCCAGCAGCCAAGAGTGGCTAGCGGGGAAGGAGACCCAGTACTTC.